Shown below are 28 T cell receptor beta chains from a single sample sequenced in a study of blood T cell repertoires in COVID-19. Repertoires were generated with immunoSEQ multiplex PCR, while TCRdb's copy carries only in-frame clones and drops some. The sample carries 200,000 to 250,000 clones, about 85% recorded once. The sequenced material came from PBMCs or T cells enriched from blood (not recorded which). These TCRs come from a woman aged 25 to 39 who had recovered from COVID-19.

The V and J genes are TRBV4-2 and TRBJ1-5, with D perhaps matching TRBD1 (5 bases). V was trimmed by 0 bases and J by 9 bases, leaving 18 bases between them. CDR3 length: 16 residues. Germline lookup yields CDR1 LGHNA and CDR2 YNFKEQ. CDR3 DNA: TGTGCCAGCAGCCAAGATGGTTCTAGGGGCCTGTGGCCCCAGCATTTT. This sequence encodes CASSQDGSRGLWPQHF.

The chain carries TRBV19 and TRBJ2-4; 8 bases are shared with TRBD1. The germline V gene encodes CDR1 LNHDA and CDR2 SQIVND (reference sequence). The CDR3 spans 17 residues. V was pared by 2 bases and J by 1 base, with 7 bases of the junction left unmatched. The CDR3 is CASSISDRVRAKNIQYF. Written as DNA, the CDR3 is TGTGCCAGTAGTATATCGGACAGGGTTCGGGCCAAAAACATTCAGTACTTC. The full variable domain, completed using reference TRBV19 and TRBJ2-4, is DGGITQSPKYLFRKEGQNVTLSCEQNLNHDAMYWYRQDPGQGLRLIYYSQIVNDFQKGDIAEGYSVSREKKESFPLTVTSAQKNPTAFYLCASSISDRVRAKNIQYFGAGTRLSVL.

This clone was detected once. The V and J genes are TRBV18 and TRBJ1-2; D ambiguous. The germline V gene has CDR1 KGHSH and CDR2 LQKENI. Between the trimmed V and J ends, which lost 3 bases and 2 bases, there was a span of 13 bases. This CDR3 has 15 residues. The CDR3 protein is CASSPRNGENYGYTF. The DNA for the CDR3 is TGTGCCAGCTCACCTCGAAACGGGGAGAACTATGGCTACACCTTC.

J is TRBJ1-2 and V is TRBV15; no definite D call. The CDR3 runs to 14 residues. The V and J ends lost 1 base and 3 bases respectively, with 9 bases between them. CDR1 and CDR2 from the germline V gene are LNHNV and YYDKDF (reference sequence). This chain's CDR3 is CATSRGGNYYGYTF. The CDR3 DNA is TGTGCCACCAGCAGAGGAGGGAACTACTATGGCTACACCTTC.

About this clone: Other DNA sequences from this sample encode an identical CDR3 as well. This chain joins TRBV19 and TRBJ2-2, with TRBD1 as a possible D gene (5 bases). The ends were cut back, 5 bases at V and 1 base at J, with 8 bases in the middle. CDR1 LNHDA and CDR2 SQIVND come from the germline V gene (reference sequence). This CDR3 spans 14 amino acids. CDR3 bases: TGTGCCAGTAGTTCGCAGGGGAACACCGGGGAGCTGTTTTTT. It yields the protein CASSSQGNTGELFF.

This sequence joins TRBV7-3 and TRBJ2-5; 9 bases align to TRBD2. V was clipped by 5 bases and J by 4 bases; unmatched bases: 14. The CDR3 totals 17 residues. The germline CDR1 and CDR2 sequences are SGHTA and FQGTGA. The CDR3 reads CASSPRAPSGMAETQYF. CDR3 nucleotides: TGTGCCAGCAGCCCACGGGCGCCTAGCGGGATGGCAGAGACCCAGTACTTC.

The rearrangement joins TRBV7-8 to TRBJ1-3, with D possibly matching TRBD1 (6 bases). V lost 5 bases and J lost 0, with 17 bases in between. This CDR3 region has 17 residues. Germline loops: CDR1 SGHVS, CDR2 FQNEAQ. This CDR3 is CASSAYRVPLSGNTIYF. CDR3 DNA: TGTGCCAGCAGCGCATACAGGGTCCCTCTCTCTGGAAACACCATATATTTT.

J is TRBJ1-1 and V is TRBV7-2; unclear D gene. The ends were cut back, 6 bases at V and 2 bases at J, with 10 bases in the middle. This CDR3 is 13 amino acids long. The germline CDR1 and CDR2 sequences are SGHTA and FQGNSA. CDR3 residues: CASRRAGNTEAFF. Here the CDR3 DNA reads TGTGCCAGCAGGAGGGCGGGTAACACTGAAGCTTTCTTT. Drawing the rest from reference TRBV7-2 and TRBJ1-1, the complete variable domain is GAGVSQSPSNKVTEKGKDVELRCDPISGHTALYWYRQSLGQGLEFLIYFQGNSAPDKSGLPSDRFSAERTGGSVSTLTIQRTQQEDSAVYLCASRRAGNTEAFFGQGTRLTVV.

V gene TRBV11-2 combines with J gene TRBJ2-5, with D tentatively TRBD1 (5 bases). V lost 0 bases and J lost 6, with 8 bases in between. This CDR3 has 13 residues. The germline V gene encodes CDR1 SGHAT and CDR2 FQNNGV. CDR3 amino acids: CASSLDREQTQYF. Written as DNA, the CDR3 is TGTGCCAGCAGCTTAGACAGGGAACAGACCCAGTACTTC.

CDR3 sequence: CSVLGLGVEKLFF. DNA for the CDR3: TGCAGCGTTCTAGGTCTCGGCGTGGAAAAACTGTTTTTT. The chain uses TRBV29-1 and TRBJ1-4; D gene uncertain. From germline, CDR1 is SQVTM and CDR2 ANQGSEA. The V end was cut by 5 bases, the J end by 8 bases, with 15 bases between. CDR3 size: 13 residues.

This clone counts as medium-sized. This chain uses TRBV7-9 with TRBJ2-1, with TRBD1 matching 8 bases. V was clipped by 7 bases and J by 6 bases; unmatched bases: 5. The CDR3 contains 13 residues. CDR1 and CDR2 (germline): SEHNR, FQNEAQ (reference sequence). This CDR3 reads CASTQGGSNEQFF. CDR3 nucleotide sequence: TGTGCCAGCACACAGGGGGGAAGCAATGAGCAGTTCTTC. Full variable domain (rest looked up from reference TRBV7-9 and TRBJ2-1): DTGVSQNPRHKITKRGQNVTFRCDPISEHNRLYWYRQTLGQGPEFLTYFQNEAQLEKSRLLSDRFSAERPKGSFSTLEIQRTEQGDSAMYLCASTQGGSNEQFFGPGTRLTVL.

V and J are TRBV7-6 and TRBJ2-7, with 10 bases matching TRBD1. With V trimmed by 5 bases and J by 4 bases, 8 bases remained unmatched. Germline loops: CDR1 SGHVS, CDR2 FNYEAQ. This CDR3 is 15 amino acids long. The CDR3 DNA follows: TGTGCCAGCAGCCCGAGGACAGGGGGGGATTACGAGCAGTACTTC. Amino acid sequence: CASSPRTGGDYEQYF.

The genes are TRBV4-3 and TRBJ2-1, with TRBD2 identical over 9 bases. The CDR3 consists of 17 residues. Germline CDR1 reads LGHNA; CDR2 reads YSLEER. V shed 3 bases, J shed 2 bases, and the junction held 8 bases outside the gene matches. The CDR3 loop is CASSQAPAGGPYNEQFF. The CDR3 DNA reads TGCGCCAGCAGCCAGGCGCCCGCGGGGGGGCCCTACAATGAGCAGTTCTTC.

V and J are TRBV3-1 (or the pseudogene TRBV3-2) and TRBJ1-2; no reliable D call. Germline V lookup: CDR1 LGHDT, CDR2 YNNKEL (reference sequence). The CDR3 loop spans 13 amino acids. Trimming stripped 2 bases from V and 4 bases from J, with 8 bases between. The CDR3 nucleotides read TGTGCCAGCAGCCAAAGCAGACTCTATGGCTACACCTTC. Protein: CASSQSRLYGYTF.

The J gene is TRBJ2-1, the V gene TRBV7-3, with 8 bases that match TRBD2. The CDR3 spans 15 residues. V shed 4 bases and J 5 bases; nucleotides not matched to a gene: 7. Germline loops: CDR1 SGHTA, CDR2 FQGTGA. The CDR3 region is CASSSRAGGDNEQFF. The CDR3 DNA reads TGTGCCAGCAGCTCCCGGGCCGGGGGGGACAATGAGCAGTTCTTC. Full variable domain (missing parts from reference TRBV7-3 and TRBJ2-1): GAGVSQTPSNKVTEKGKYVELRCDPISGHTALYWYRQSLGQGPEFLIYFQGTGAADDSGLPNDRFFAVRPEGSVSTLKIQRTERGDSAVYLCASSSRAGGDNEQFFGPGTRLTVL.

This chain connects TRBV2 to TRBJ2-7; 7 nucleotides line up with TRBD1. Germline-derived CDR1 and CDR2 are SNHLY and FYNNEI. The J segment lost 7 bases and the V segment lost 6 bases, leaving 15 bases of the junction unmatched. The CDR3 spans 15 residues. CDR3 sequence: CASSPMGQGVREQYF. Written as DNA, the CDR3 is TGTGCCAGCAGCCCTATGGGTCAGGGGGTAAGGGAGCAGTACTTC.

J is TRBJ1-2 and V is TRBV27; 7 bases match TRBD1. Trimming removed 6 bases from V and 8 bases from J; junction bases left unmatched: 9. CDR1 and CDR2 (germline): MNHEY, SMNVEV (reference sequence). The CDR3 loop spans 13 amino acids. The CDR3 DNA reads TGTGCCAGCAGCGTTGACAGGGTGGGCGGCTACACCTTC. This codes for CASSVDRVGGYTF.

This clone has only one observation. J is TRBJ1-5 and V is TRBV19; weak D call: TRBD1 (5 bases). The CDR3 covers 14 residues. Germline loops: CDR1 LNHDA, CDR2 SQIVND (reference sequence). The V end lost 3 bases, the J end lost 10 bases, and 16 bases lay between the germline ends. In DNA form, the CDR3 reads TGTGCCAGTAGTATGAGGAGTCAGGGCCTCCCCCAGCATTTT. Amino acids: CASSMRSQGLPQHF.

The chain's CDR3 is CSGHGTGTHDGYTF. In DNA, the CDR3 is TGCAGCGGACACGGGACAGGGACCCACGATGGCTACACCTTC. J is TRBJ1-2 and V is TRBV29-1; TRBD1 agrees at 9 bases. CDR1 and CDR2 from the germline V gene are SQVTM and ANQGSEA. J was trimmed by 6 bases and V by 7 bases; bases with no gene match: 12. This CDR3 is built from 14 residues.

This rearrangement joins TRBV27 to TRBJ2-5, with 9 bases identical to TRBD1. Trimming removed 6 bases from V and 4 bases from J; junction bases left unmatched: 6. The CDR3 contains 14 residues. The germline V gene encodes CDR1 MNHEY and CDR2 SMNVEV (reference sequence). The CDR3 DNA reads as TGTGCCAGCAGGACAGGGGGGATGAGAGAGACCCAGTACTTC. This codes for CASRTGGMRETQYF.

This clone was seen only a few times. V gene TRBV4-3 combines with J gene TRBJ2-2; a possible D gene is TRBD2 (6 bases). The CDR3 is made up of 16 amino acids. V was trimmed by 1 base and J by 1 base, leaving 10 bases between them. In germline, CDR1 is LGHNA, CDR2 YSLEER. CDR3 region: CASSQVGGMNTGELFF. As DNA, the CDR3 is TGCGCCAGCAGCCAAGTGGGGGGAATGAACACCGGGGAGCTGTTTTTT.

The rearrangement links TRBV3-1 (or the pseudogene TRBV3-2) to TRBJ1-5; D not resolved. Germline lookup yields CDR1 LGHDT and CDR2 YNNKEL (reference sequence). Between the trimmed V and J ends, which lost 1 base and 1 base, there was a span of 8 bases. The CDR3 length is 15 residues. The CDR3 region has the DNA TGTGCCAGCAGCCAAGGAGGAGAGAGCAATCAGCCCCAGCATTTT. Amino acid sequence: CASSQGGESNQPQHF.

The J gene is TRBJ2-5, the V gene TRBV3-1 (or the pseudogene TRBV3-2); 13 nucleotides agree with TRBD2. Unmatched junction bases numbered 17, after V lost 1 base and J lost 3 bases. The germline CDR1 and CDR2 sequences are LGHDT and YNNKEL (reference sequence). This CDR3 has 21 residues. CDR3: CASSQVTSGGAFGSGEETQYF. The CDR3 DNA is TGTGCCAGCAGCCAAGTTACTAGCGGGGGGGCATTTGGGTCAGGGGAAGAGACCCAGTACTTC.

In the case of this clone: The sample has other DNA sequences that encode this CDR3 too. The V call is TRBV19, the J call TRBJ1-1; D uncertain. Germline lookup yields CDR1 LNHDA and CDR2 SQIVND (reference sequence). The germline V and J ends were trimmed by 1 base and 3 bases, with 6 bases remaining between them. There are 13 residues in the CDR3. CDR3 residues: CASSIAGYTEAFF. CDR3 nucleotide sequence: TGTGCCAGTAGTATAGCGGGGTACACTGAAGCTTTCTTT.

The rearrangement uses TRBV5-1 and TRBJ1-2; tentatively, D is TRBD1 (5 bases). The V end lost 3 bases, the J end lost 3 bases, and 12 bases lay between the germline ends. The CDR3 length is 14 residues. The germline CDR1 and CDR2 sequences are SGHRS and YFSETQ. CDR3 protein: CASSYRGGDYGYTF. In DNA, the CDR3 is TGCGCCAGCAGCTACCGCGGGGGGGACTATGGCTACACCTTC.

This chain links TRBV7-9 with TRBJ2-3, with D maybe TRBD2 (5 bases). Trimming removed 5 bases at V and 2 bases at J, with 14 bases between. The CDR3 spans 15 residues. CDR1 is SEHNR, CDR2 FQNEAQ, per germline (reference sequence). The CDR3 spells CASSPRSGSTDTQYF. In nucleotides, the CDR3 is TGTGCCAGCAGCCCCAGATCGGGGTCCACAGATACGCAGTATTTT.

This rearrangement joins TRBV5-6 to TRBJ2-2; D may be TRBD1 (6 bases). V shed 4 bases and J shed 1 base, with 8 bases lying between them. This CDR3 has 14 residues. The V gene's germline CDR1 is SGHDT and CDR2 YYEEEE. CDR3 region: CASSQGLNTGELFF. The CDR3 DNA reads as TGTGCCAGCAGCCAGGGGTTGAACACCGGGGAGCTGTTTTTT.

The genes are TRBV15 and TRBJ2-7, with 9 bases aligning to TRBD1. The V and J ends lost 1 base and 4 bases, in that order; junction bases with no gene match: 5. Germline CDR1 is LNHNV and CDR2 is YYDKDF (reference sequence). The CDR3 loop spans 15 amino acids. CDR3 protein: CATSRVLQGAYEQYF. CDR3 nucleotides: TGTGCCACCAGCAGAGTGTTACAGGGGGCGTACGAGCAGTACTTC.